What follows are 15 T cell receptor beta chains derived from one specimen sequenced in a study of response to subunit inactivated influenza vaccine. One entry per CDR3 protein, called by TCRdb with MiXCR from the RT-PCR reads. Of 540,000 or so distinct CDR3 sequences in the sample, 10% to 15% are singletons; the top ten hold around 13%. Sequenced material: PBMCs from blood, taken more than 35 days after vaccination. These receptors were obtained from a man in his forties or fifties who received an inactivated influenza vaccine.

This chain links TRBV15 with TRBJ2-3, with 9 bases that match TRBD2. Germline CDR1 reads LNHNV; CDR2 reads YYDKDF (reference sequence). The CDR3 runs to 14 residues. V lost 5 bases, J lost 10 bases, and 10 bases stayed unmatched. The DNA for the CDR3 is TGTGCCACCAGCGGGGGTCGTAGCGGGGGTTCGCAGTATTTT. Residues: CATSGGRSGGSQYF.

The sample holds a few counts of this clonotype. The chain combines TRBV5-1 with TRBJ2-1; 12 bases agree with TRBD2. CDR3 length: 15 residues. Germline loops: CDR1 SGHRS, CDR2 YFSETQ. Trimming removed 3 bases from V and 9 bases from J; junction bases left unmatched: 7. CDR3 sequence (DNA): TGCGCCAGCAGCTGGGCTAGCGGGGGGGCCAGTGAGCAGTTCTTC. This encodes CASSWASGGASEQFF. The variable domain in full, with the rest retrieved from reference TRBV5-1 and TRBJ2-1, is KAGVTQTPRYLIKTRGQQVTLSCSPISGHRSVSWYQQTPGQGLQFLFEYFSETQRNKGNFPGRFSGRQFSNSRSEMNVSTLELGDSALYLCASSWASGGASEQFFGPGTRLTVL.

This clonotype was observed at least ten times. The chain employs TRBV29-1 and TRBJ2-2, with 8 bases lining up with TRBD1. After removal of 8 bases from V and 10 bases from J, the junction contained 12 bases not matched to a gene. Germline V gene data show CDR1 as SQVTM and CDR2 as ANQGSEA. The CDR3 sequence is 13 residues long. The DNA for the CDR3 is TGCAGCATCCCCAGTACAGGGGGAGCGGAGCTGTTTTTT. Translation: CSIPSTGGAELFF.

In its sample, this clonotype was seen a few times. The chain uses TRBV7-2 and TRBJ2-7; no reliable D call. V was pared by 5 bases and J by 0 bases, with 11 bases between. Germline CDR1 reads SGHTA; CDR2 reads FQGNSA. The CDR3 totals 14 residues. The CDR3 protein is CASSPTLNSYEQYF. In DNA form, the CDR3 reads TGTGCCAGCAGCCCAACGCTCAACTCCTACGAGCAGTACTTC.

This clonotype was detected many times. This chain joins TRBV12-3 or TRBV12-4 and TRBJ2-5; the D gene is possibly TRBD2 (6 bases). The CDR3 is 15 amino acids. V lost 1 base and J lost 1, with 10 bases in between. The CDR3 nucleotides read TGTGCCAGCAGTTTAGGGGGGGTCTTCCAAGAGACCCAGTACTTC. Residues: CASSLGGVFQETQYF.

This clonotype was detected only a few times. This CDR3 is CASQGHNEQFF. CDR3 DNA sequence: TGCGCCAGTCAAGGACACAATGAGCAGTTCTTC. V usage is TRBV10-1 and J usage is TRBJ2-1; D gene unclear. The CDR3 is made up of 11 amino acids. Trimming removed 9 bases at V and 5 bases at J, with 8 bases between. Per germline, CDR1 WNHNN and CDR2 SYGVQD (reference sequence).

This clonotype has only a few counts. This rearrangement joins TRBV10-3 to TRBJ2-1, with 9 bases lining up with TRBD2. V trimming: 5 bases; J trimming: 5 bases; junction bases outside the gene matches: 7. This CDR3 is built from 15 residues. The V gene's germline CDR1 is ENHRY and CDR2 SYGVKD. In DNA form, the CDR3 reads TGTGCCATCAGTCCCTCCGGGACTAGCAACAATGAGCAGTTCTTC. This gives the protein CAISPSGTSNNEQFF.

This clonotype was counted between two and nine times. The J gene is TRBJ1-2, the V gene TRBV4-2; no clear D gene. V shed 4 bases and J shed 4 bases, with 16 bases lying between them. The CDR3 has 15 residues. CDR1 is LGHNA, CDR2 YNFKEQ, per germline. CDR3 DNA: TGTGCCAGCAGCCCCGAAGGTCGGATTTCCTATGGCTACACCTTC. Amino acid sequence: CASSPEGRISYGYTF.

This clonotype was detected ten times or more. The CDR3 DNA sequence: TGCGCCAGCAGTTCAAGATCACAGAGCTCCTACGAGCAGTACTTC. Protein sequence: CASSSRSQSSYEQYF. This chain connects TRBV4-3 to TRBJ2-7; D not resolved. The CDR3 contains 15 residues. V shed 6 bases and J shed 0 bases, with 15 bases lying between them. Germline CDR1 and CDR2: LGHNA and YSLEER.

Comment on this clonotype: The junction shows a germline mismatch at one end, possibly a read error. CDR3 loop: CSARGSGRAYDEQFF. DNA of the CDR3: TGCAGTGCTAGGGGTAGCGGGAGGGCCTACGATGAGCAGTTCTTC. This rearrangement joins TRBV20-1 to TRBJ2-1; 11 bases line up with TRBD2. Germline CDR1 reads DFQATT; CDR2 reads SNEGSKA (reference sequence). The CDR3 is 15 residues long.

The rearrangement links TRBV30 to TRBJ1-5; 8 positions match TRBD1. The CDR3 sequence is 14 residues long. The junction had 4 bases not matched to a gene; V was cut back by 2 bases and J by 4 bases. Germline CDR1 reads GTSNPN; CDR2 reads SVGIG (reference sequence). The CDR3 bases are TGTGCCTGGAGTAGAGGACAGGGAAATCAGCCCCAGCATTTT. The encoded protein is CAWSRGQGNQPQHF.

A few counts support this clonotype. The V call is TRBV28, the J call TRBJ2-4; D not resolved. The V end lost 10 bases, the J end lost 3 bases, and 28 bases lay between the germline ends. The CDR3 covers 18 residues. Germline values: CDR1 MDHEN, CDR2 SYDVKM. CDR3 amino acids: CATRITGRTPSSKNIQYF. The CDR3 DNA follows: TGTGCCACCCGCATAACTGGACGGACCCCCAGCAGCAAAAACATTCAGTACTTC.

There are a few counts of this clonotype. This chain joins TRBV10-3 and TRBJ1-2; possible D gene TRBD1, 5 bases. This CDR3 is built from 15 residues. Germline V lookup: CDR1 ENHRY, CDR2 SYGVKD. The germline V and J ends were trimmed by 3 bases and 4 bases, with 15 bases remaining between them. Here the CDR3 DNA reads TGTGCCATCAGTGAAAGACAGCCCAGCTCCTATGGCTACACCTTC. Translated: CAISERQPSSYGYTF.

This clonotype was counted between two and nine times. The rearrangement joins TRBV25-1 to TRBJ2-5; no clear D gene. Germline V gene lookup returns CDR1 MGHDK and CDR2 SYGVNS. There are 16 residues in the CDR3. Deletions cut 2 bases from V and 4 bases from J, with 17 bases between. CDR3: CASSELRTRRRETQYF. CDR3 DNA sequence: TGTGCCAGCAGTGAACTTAGGACCCGAAGGCGAGAGACCCAGTACTTC.

This clonotype was seen only a few times. The junction departs from the called germline gene at one end, perhaps through a read error. The CDR3 loop is CASSLGHDEAFF. The CDR3 nucleotides are TGTGCCAGCAGTTTAGGACACGACGAAGCTTTCTTT. V gene TRBV11-2 combines with J gene TRBJ1-1; the D gene is possibly TRBD1 (5 bases). Germline CDR1 SGHAT, CDR2 FQNNGV. The CDR3 is 12 residues long.